This paragraph reports one TCR beta chain. This receptor's antigen is unknown. One base away there is no much larger clone; base qualities are not given. The treatment or condition label on this specimen signifies: allogeneic hematopoietic cell transplantation with graft depleted of TCRalphabeta T cells and CD19 B cells. TCRalphabeta/CD19-depleted allogeneic hematopoietic cell grafts were given to the transplant recipients, all of whom were children. The CDR3, cysteine through phenylalanine, is 13 amino acids long. Only CDR3 DNA remains: 39 bases, in frame from the first base. Trimming leaves V shorter by 5 bases and J shorter by 13 bases, with the junction holding 8 bases beyond the gene matches. CDR1 and CDR2 (MDHEN, SYDVKM) derive from the germline V gene. The library was obtained by PCR. The listed sequencing device is Illumina HiSeq 2500. To normalize quantification of the TCRbeta repertoire, the TCR libraries were built with molecular barcoding that relied on unique molecular identifiers. TCRdb reworked the public reads: Q25 trimming with fastp, MiXCR clone assembly, productive beta chains retained. Each entry is one CDR3 protein sequence, shown with its most common DNA and genes. This sample gives more than 200,000 distinct CDR3 sequences in total; over 20% of them show up just once. The ten largest clones capture around 2.5% of the sample.

This entry belongs to a study of T-cell reconstitution after alpha-beta-depleted transplantation in children (TCRdb year 2016). Background for the entire study: Using TCR repertoire profiling, the study quantitatively followed how T-cell immune reconstitution unfolded in children after TCRalphabeta/CD19-depleted allogeneic hematopoietic cell transplantation.

Study-wide findings and limitations: Over the following months the frequencies of hyperexpanded clones went down, and after one year T-cell counts and TCRbeta diversity were mostly credited to newly produced T cells. Apparently early alphabetaT-cell count recovery about two months after transplant reportedly relied on only several hundred rapidly expanded clones derived from non-depleted graft cells. In some patients, the high TCRbeta diversity seen at day 60 was put down to recipient T cells and intrathymic progenitors that had survived conditioning.

The origin of this receptor is a girl aged 2-9 years with Fanconi anemia, due to receive a stem cell transplant. The chain links TRBV28 with TRBJ2-7; 13 nucleotides in the junction match TRBD2. Sequencing used PBMCs, obtained before TCRalphabeta/CD19-depleted stem cell transplant. The nucleotides are TGTGCCAGCAGTCCCCAACTAGCGGGAGGGCGTTACTTC. The resulting protein is CASSPQLAGGRYF.